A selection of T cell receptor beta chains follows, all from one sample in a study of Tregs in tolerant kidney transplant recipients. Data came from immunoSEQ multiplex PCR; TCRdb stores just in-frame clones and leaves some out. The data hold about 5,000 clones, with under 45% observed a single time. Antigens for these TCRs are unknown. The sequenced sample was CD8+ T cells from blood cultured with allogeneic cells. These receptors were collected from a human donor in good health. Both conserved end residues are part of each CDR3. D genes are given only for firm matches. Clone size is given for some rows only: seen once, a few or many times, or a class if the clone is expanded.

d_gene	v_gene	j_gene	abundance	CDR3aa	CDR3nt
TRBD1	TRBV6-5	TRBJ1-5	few	CASSFLSGGQPQHF	TGTGCCAGCAGTTTTCTGTCAGGGGGTCAGCCCCAGCATTTT
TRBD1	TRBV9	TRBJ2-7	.	CASSQEWTGTYEQYF	TGTGCCAGCAGCCAAGAATGGACAGGTACCTACGAGCAGTACTTC
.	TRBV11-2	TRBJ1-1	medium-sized	CASSLFTEAFF	TGTGCCAGCAGCTTATTTACTGAAGCTTTCTTT
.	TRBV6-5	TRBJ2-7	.	CASSYPNPDYEQYF	TGTGCCAGCAGTTACCCTAATCCAGACTACGAGCAGTACTTC
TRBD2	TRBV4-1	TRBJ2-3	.	CASSHGLAGGGGSDTQYF	TGCGCCAGCAGCCACGGACTAGCGGGGGGCGGGGGTTCTGATACGCAGTATTTT
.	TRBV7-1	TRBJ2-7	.	CASSTDWGYSYEQYF	TGTGCCAGCAGCACTGACTGGGGCTATTCCTACGAGCAGTACTTC
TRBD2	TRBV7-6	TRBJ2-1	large	CASSIGTSGSSYNEQFF	TGTGCCAGCAGCATAGGGACTAGCGGGAGCTCCTACAATGAGCAGTTCTTC
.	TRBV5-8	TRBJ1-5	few	CASSPGQSRRLGQPQHF	TGTGCCAGCAGCCCCGGTCAGTCGCGGAGATTGGGTCAGCCCCAGCATTTT
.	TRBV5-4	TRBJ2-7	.	CASSEGHYEQYF	TGTGCCAGCAGCGAGGGACACTACGAGCAGTACTTC
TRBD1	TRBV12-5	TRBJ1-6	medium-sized	CASGNNPGQWPLHF	TGTGCTAGTGGCAATAACCCGGGACAGTGGCCCCTCCACTTT
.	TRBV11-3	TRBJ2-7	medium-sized	CASSGTRIDWSTKPYEQYF	TGTGCCAGCAGCGGGACACGTATAGATTGGTCCACTAAACCCTACGAGCAGTACTTC
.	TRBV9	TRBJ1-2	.	CASSVDTGLYGYTF	TGTGCCAGCAGCGTTGACACGGGCCTTTATGGCTACACCTTC
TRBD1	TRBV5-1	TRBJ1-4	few	CASSLYRGPFGEKLFF	TGCGCCAGCAGCTTGTACAGGGGGCCCTTCGGTGAAAAACTGTTTTTT
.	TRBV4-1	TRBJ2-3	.	CASSQPLGGPTDTQYF	TGCGCCAGCAGCCAACCCTTGGGCGGCCCCACAGATACGCAGTATTTT
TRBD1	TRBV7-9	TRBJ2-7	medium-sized	CASSPRDRVYEQYF	TGTGCCAGCAGCCCCCGGGACAGGGTCTACGAGCAGTACTTC
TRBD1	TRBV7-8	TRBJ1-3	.	CASSEQGSGNTIYF	TGTGCCAGCAGCGAACAGGGGAGTGGAAACACCATATATTTT
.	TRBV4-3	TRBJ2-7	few	CASSPPRVDEQYF	TGCGCCAGCAGCCCCCCTCGGGTAGACGAGCAGTACTTC
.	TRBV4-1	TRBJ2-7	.	CASSQPVGGREQYF	TGCGCCAGCAGCCAACCAGTAGGGGGTCGCGAGCAGTACTTC